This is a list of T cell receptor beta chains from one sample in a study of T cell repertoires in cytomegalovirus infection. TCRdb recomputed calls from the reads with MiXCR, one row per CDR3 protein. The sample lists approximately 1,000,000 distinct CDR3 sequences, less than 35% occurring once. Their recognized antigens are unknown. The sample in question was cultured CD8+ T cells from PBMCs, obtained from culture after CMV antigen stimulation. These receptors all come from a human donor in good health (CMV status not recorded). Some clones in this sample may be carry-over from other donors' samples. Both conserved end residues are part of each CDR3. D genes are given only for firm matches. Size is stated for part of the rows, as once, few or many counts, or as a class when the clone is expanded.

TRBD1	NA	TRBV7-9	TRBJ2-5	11	CASSWGTDLYF	TGTGCCAGCAGCTGGGGGACAGACCTTTACTTC
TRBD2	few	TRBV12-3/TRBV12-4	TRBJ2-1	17	CASSVRLTSGRDNEQFF	TGTGCCAGCAGTGTAAGGTTGACTAGCGGGAGGGACAATGAGCAGTTCTTC
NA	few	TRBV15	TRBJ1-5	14	CATSFDTYNQPQHF	TGTGCCACCAGCTTTGACACGTACAATCAGCCCCAGCATTTT
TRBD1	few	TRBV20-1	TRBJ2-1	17	CSARLPGGQGAYNEQFF	TGCAGTGCTAGACTACCGGGCGGGCAGGGGGCCTACAATGAGCAGTTCTTC
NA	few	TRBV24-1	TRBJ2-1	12	CATSDRGRPLFF	TGTGCCACCAGTGACAGGGGCAGGCCTCTCTTCTTC
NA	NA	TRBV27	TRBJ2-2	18	CASSSPHQTGWNTGELFF	TGTGCCAGCAGCTCCCCCCATCAAACCGGATGGAACACCGGGGAGCTGTTTTTT
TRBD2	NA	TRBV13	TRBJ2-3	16	CASSVRLAGATDTQYF	TGTGCCAGCAGCGTAAGACTAGCGGGGGCGACAGATACGCAGTATTTT
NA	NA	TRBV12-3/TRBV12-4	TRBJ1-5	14	CASSSRDFPQPQHF	TGTGCCAGCAGTTCTCGGGACTTCCCACAGCCCCAGCATTTT
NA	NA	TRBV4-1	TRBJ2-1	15	CASSQGAGFHNEQFF	TGCGCCAGCAGCCAAGGGGCGGGGTTCCACAATGAGCAGTTCTTC
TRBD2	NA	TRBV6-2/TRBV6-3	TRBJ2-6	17	CASRGGTSFSGANVLTF	TGTGCCAGCAGAGGAGGGACTAGCTTCTCTGGGGCCAACGTCCTGACTTTC
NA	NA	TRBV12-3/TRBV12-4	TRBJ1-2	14	CASSPWGSTYGYTF	TGTGCCAGCAGTCCCTGGGGCTCGACCTATGGCTACACCTTC
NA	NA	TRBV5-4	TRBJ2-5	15	CASSLAGIGEETQYF	TGTGCCAGCAGCTTGGCCGGCATTGGGGAGGAGACCCAGTACTTC
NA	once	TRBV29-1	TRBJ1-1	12	CSAEGGDTEAFF	TGCAGCGCCGAAGGAGGGGACACTGAAGCTTTCTTT
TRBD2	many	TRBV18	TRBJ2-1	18	CASSPGYLLAGGYNEQFF	TGTGCCAGCTCACCCGGATATCTATTGGCGGGGGGGTACAATGAGCAGTTCTTC
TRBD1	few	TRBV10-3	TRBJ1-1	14	CATGGTGLYTEAFF	TGTGCCACTGGTGGGACAGGGCTTTACACTGAAGCTTTCTTT
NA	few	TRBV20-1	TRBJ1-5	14	CSARDETANQPQHF	TGCAGTGCTAGAGATGAAACAGCCAATCAGCCCCAGCATTTT
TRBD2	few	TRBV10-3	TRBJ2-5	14	CAISPELAEETQYF	TGTGCCATCAGCCCCGAACTAGCGGAAGAGACCCAGTACTTC
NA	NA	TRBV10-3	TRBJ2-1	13	CAITLGPDNEQFF	TGTGCCATCACCCTGGGCCCTGACAATGAGCAGTTCTTC
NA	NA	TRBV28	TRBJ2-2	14	CASSITGFGGELFF	TGTGCCAGCAGCATAACAGGGTTCGGCGGGGAGCTGTTTTTT
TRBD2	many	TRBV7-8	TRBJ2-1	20	CASSPSPGLAGARSYNEQFF	TGTGCCAGCAGCCCTTCCCCGGGACTAGCGGGGGCCCGCTCCTACAATGAGCAGTTCTTC
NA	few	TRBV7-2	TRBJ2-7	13	CASTRTDSYEQYF	TGTGCCAGCACCAGGACGGACTCCTACGAGCAGTACTTC
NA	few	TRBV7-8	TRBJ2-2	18	CASSSRSLLGENTGELFF	TGTGCCAGCAGCTCGAGGAGTCTTCTGGGGGAAAACACCGGGGAGCTGTTTTTT
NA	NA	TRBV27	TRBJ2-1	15	CASSLGRALVNEQFF	TGTGCCAGCAGTTTAGGAAGGGCTCTAGTCAATGAGCAGTTCTTC
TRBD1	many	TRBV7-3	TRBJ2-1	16	CASSLPRQGAYNEQFF	TGTGCCAGCAGCTTACCTCGACAGGGGGCCTACAATGAGCAGTTCTTC
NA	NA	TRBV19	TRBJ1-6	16	CASSMEGSIYNSPLHF	TGTGCCAGTAGTATGGAGGGGAGTATCTATAATTCACCCCTCCACTTT
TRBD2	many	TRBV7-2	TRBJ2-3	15	CASSFEGTRRDTQYF	TGTGCCAGCAGCTTCGAGGGGACTAGAAGAGATACGCAGTATTTT
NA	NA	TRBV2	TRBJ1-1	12	CASSELGGEAFF	TGTGCCAGCAGTGAACTAGGAGGTGAAGCTTTCTTT
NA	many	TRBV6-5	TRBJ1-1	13	CASELSWGTEAFF	TGTGCCAGCGAGTTAAGTTGGGGGACTGAAGCTTTCTTT
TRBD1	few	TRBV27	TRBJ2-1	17	CASSPGQGATYYGEQFF	TGTGCCAGCAGTCCGGGACAGGGGGCTACTTATTACGGTGAGCAGTTCTTC
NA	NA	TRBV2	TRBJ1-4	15	CASSGEQAAPEKLFF	TGTGCCAGCAGTGGCGAACAGGCAGCACCTGAAAAACTGTTTTTT
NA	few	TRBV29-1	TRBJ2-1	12	CSVAASYNEQFF	TGCAGCGTTGCGGCCAGCTACAATGAGCAGTTCTTC
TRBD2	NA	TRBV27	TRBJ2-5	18	CASSFRPLTSGGSETQYF	TGTGCCAGCAGTTTCCGTCCCCTGACTAGCGGGGGATCGGAGACCCAGTACTTC